This is a list of T cell receptor beta chains from one sample in a study of blood T cells in healthy people across ages. MiXCR, run by TCRdb on the 5' RACE reads, gives a single entry per CDR3 protein. The data show about 1.5 million distinct CDR3 sequences, with approximately 43% seen just once and approximately 4% held by the top ten. Sequenced input: blood. These receptor sequences come from a woman under 30 in good health. The CDR3 runs from the conserved cysteine through the conserved F or W. Each record gives: J gene, clone size, V gene, D gene, CDR3 protein, CDR3 DNA. D genes are given only for firm matches. Clone size appears in some rows only: once, few, many, or a class for an expanded clone.

TRBJ2-7 few TRBV12-5 TRBD2 CASGLDGTWTSGEYEQYF TGTGCTAGTGGTTTGGACGGAACCTGGACTAGCGGGGAGTACGAGCAGTACTTC
TRBJ2-7 few TRBV6-5 TRBD1 CASSYPGTGSSQQYF TGTGCCAGCAGTTACCCCGGGACAGGTTCCTCCCAGCAGTACTTC
TRBJ2-2 NA TRBV9 TRBD1 CASSVTIRTGDTGELFF TGTGCCAGCAGCGTAACTATCCGGACAGGGGACACCGGGGAGCTGTTTTTT
TRBJ2-7 few TRBV6-5 NA CASSSGGTKGIYEQYF TGTGCCAGCAGTTCAGGGGGGACGAAGGGGATTTACGAGCAGTACTTC
TRBJ2-7 NA TRBV4-1 TRBD2 CASSAFSSGSGYEQYF TGCGCCAGCAGCGCCTTCTCTAGCGGGAGTGGCTACGAGCAGTACTTC
TRBJ2-1 NA TRBV27 NA CASSLTMTEQFF TGTGCCAGCAGTCTAACGATGACAGAGCAGTTCTTC
TRBJ2-3 few TRBV11-2 NA CASQGWLATFADTQYF TGTGCCAGCCAGGGGTGGCTAGCGACATTTGCAGATACGCAGTATTTT
TRBJ2-1 NA TRBV21-1 NA CASSKAGLAWTYNEQFF TGTGCCAGCAGCAAAGCGGGACTAGCTTGGACCTACAATGAGCAGTTCTTC
TRBJ2-1 few TRBV18 NA CASSLLRDRSYNEQFF TGTGCCAGCTCCCTTTTAAGGGATAGGTCCTACAATGAGCAGTTCTTC
TRBJ2-3 NA TRBV4-2 NA CASSSEGKIRTDTQYF TGTGCCAGCAGCTCAGAGGGCAAGATCCGCACAGATACGCAGTATTTT
TRBJ2-1 many TRBV10-3 TRBD2 CAISSGVTPGEQFF TGTGCCATCAGTAGCGGGGTGACCCCCGGTGAGCAGTTCTTC
TRBJ1-6 NA TRBV10-3 NA CAISLTGENNSPLHF TGTGCCATCTCTCTGACGGGAGAGAATAATTCACCCCTCCACTTT
TRBJ1-4 few TRBV12-3/TRBV12-4 NA CASSFYREKLFF TGTGCCAGCAGTTTTTATCGCGAAAAACTGTTTTTT
TRBJ2-1 NA TRBV29-1 TRBD2 CSVDGPSGLRGEQFF TGCAGCGTTGATGGTCCTAGCGGGTTAAGGGGTGAGCAGTTCTTC
TRBJ2-7 NA TRBV28 TRBD2 CASSLRTPAGGFHEQYF TGTGCCAGCAGTTTACGGACCCCAGCGGGAGGGTTCCACGAGCAGTACTTC
TRBJ2-5 few TRBV9 NA CASSVGVQRQETQYF TGTGCCAGCAGCGTAGGGGTACAGCGCCAAGAGACCCAGTACTTC
TRBJ2-1 few TRBV6-2/TRBV6-3 NA CASSYVRQRDEQFF TGTGCCAGCAGTTACGTCCGACAGCGCGATGAGCAGTTCTTC
TRBJ1-2 NA TRBV6-6 NA CASSYEDRPPNYGYTF TGTGCCAGCAGTTACGAGGACAGACCACCTAACTATGGCTACACCTTC
TRBJ1-4 NA TRBV14 TRBD1 CASSQVTGLVVKLFF TGTGCCAGCAGCCAGGTGACAGGGTTGGTTGTAAAACTGTTTTTT
TRBJ2-1 few TRBV20-1 TRBD2 CSASTGTSLNEQFF TGCAGTGCTAGCACCGGGACTAGTCTCAATGAGCAGTTCTTC
TRBJ1-2 NA TRBV7-9 NA CASSLEVSDYGYTF TGTGCCAGCAGCTTAGAGGTCAGCGATTATGGCTACACCTTC
TRBJ1-6 NA TRBV4-2 NA CASSQDVGRASSPLHF TGTGCCAGCAGCCAAGACGTTGGGAGGGCCTCATCACCCCTCCACTTT
TRBJ1-2 few TRBV13 NA CASNVRRHLTNYGYTF TGTGCCAGCAACGTTAGGCGGCATCTTACTAACTATGGCTACACCTTC
TRBJ2-3 NA TRBV18 NA CASSPEDTGVTDTQYF TGTGCCAGCTCACCGGAGGATACGGGAGTAACAGATACGCAGTATTTT
TRBJ2-7 NA TRBV6-6 NA CASSYDQGNEQYF TGTGCCAGCAGTTACGACCAGGGAAACGAGCAGTACTTC
TRBJ2-7 NA TRBV7-9 NA CASSLEGGPRAYNEQYF TGTGCCAGCAGCTTAGAGGGCGGACCCAGAGCCTACAATGAGCAGTACTTC
TRBJ2-7 few TRBV9 TRBD2 CASSVASGNEQYF TGTGCCAGCAGCGTAGCCAGCGGGAACGAGCAGTACTTC
TRBJ2-3 few TRBV4-3 NA CASSQAPGDTQYF TGCGCCAGCAGCCAAGCCCCGGGAGATACGCAGTATTTT
TRBJ2-2 NA TRBV7-2 TRBD2 CASRSPLAGTGELFF TGTGCCAGCAGGTCGCCTCTAGCGGGCACCGGGGAGCTGTTTTTT
TRBJ2-7 few TRBV3-1 TRBD2 CASSQEWREASYEQYF TGTGCCAGCAGCCAAGAATGGCGGGAGGCGTCCTACGAGCAGTACTTC
TRBJ1-1 NA TRBV7-2 NA CASSRGTAKNTEAFF TGTGCCAGCAGCCGAGGTACGGCGAAGAACACTGAAGCTTTCTTT
TRBJ2-1 NA TRBV19 NA CASSWLAQNEQFF TGTGCCAGTAGTTGGCTAGCGCAGAATGAGCAGTTCTTC
TRBJ2-1 NA TRBV7-2 NA CASSLGSGRHEQFF TGTGCCAGCAGCTTAGGATCAGGAAGACATGAGCAGTTCTTC
TRBJ2-5 NA TRBV5-1 NA CASGDEGLGETQYF TGCGCCAGCGGGGACGAGGGGTTGGGAGAGACCCAGTACTTC
TRBJ2-3 NA TRBV27 NA CASIAQATDTQYF TGTGCCAGCATAGCCCAGGCCACAGATACGCAGTATTTT
TRBJ1-2 NA TRBV6-6 TRBD1 CASSSETGALYGYTF TGTGCCAGCAGTTCAGAAACAGGGGCCCTCTATGGCTACACCTTC
TRBJ2-3 NA TRBV7-9 NA CASSVSGPSDTQYF TGTGCCAGCAGCGTATCGGGACCCTCAGATACGCAGTATTTT
TRBJ2-1 NA TRBV5-1 TRBD2 CASSPPHLGLAVYNEQFF TGCGCCAGCAGCCCACCTCACCTGGGACTAGCGGTATACAATGAGCAGTTCTTC
TRBJ1-1 NA TRBV20-1 TRBD1 CSAWDSRGAMNTEAFF TGTAGTGCATGGGACAGTCGGGGAGCTATGAACACTGAAGCTTTCTTT
TRBJ1-6 NA TRBV6-6 NA CASRNTGTANSPLHF TGTGCCAGCAGAAACACCGGGACGGCAAATTCACCCCTCCACTTT
TRBJ2-1 many TRBV29-1 TRBD1 CSVEWGRGRSNEQFF TGCAGCGTTGAATGGGGCAGGGGGAGAAGCAATGAGCAGTTCTTC
TRBJ2-1 NA TRBV12-3/TRBV12-4 NA CASRTDRSYNEQFF TGTGCCAGCAGGACGGATCGCTCCTACAATGAGCAGTTCTTC
TRBJ2-6 NA TRBV25-1 NA CASSERGFSGANVLTF TGTGCCAGCAGTGAAAGGGGGTTCTCTGGGGCCAACGTCCTGACTTTC
TRBJ2-7 NA TRBV4-3 NA CASSQEGDYEQYF TGCGCCAGCAGCCAGGAGGGGGATTACGAGCAGTACTTC
TRBJ1-1 NA TRBV20-1 TRBD1 CSAREHRGIKEAFF TGCAGTGCTAGAGAGCACAGGGGTATAAAAGAAGCTTTCTTT
TRBJ1-2 few TRBV12-3/TRBV12-4 NA CASALGNYGYTF TGTGCCAGCGCACTTGGGAACTATGGCTACACCTTC
TRBJ2-3 NA TRBV24-1 NA CATSDFGGSGTDTQYF TGTGCCACCAGTGATTTTGGAGGGAGCGGCACAGATACGCAGTATTTT
TRBJ2-1 many TRBV3-1 NA CASSQVTYNEQFF TGTGCCAGCAGCCAGGTCACCTACAATGAGCAGTTCTTC
TRBJ1-5 NA TRBV25-1 NA CASSEYNSNQPQHF TGTGCCAGCAGTGAATACAATAGCAATCAGCCCCAGCATTTT
TRBJ2-7 few TRBV29-1 NA CSVGGTGKNNEQYF TGCAGCGTTGGAGGCACAGGGAAGAACAATGAGCAGTACTTC
TRBJ1-1 NA TRBV20-1 NA CSALDWTRGNTEAFF TGCAGTGCACTAGATTGGACCCGCGGGAACACTGAAGCTTTCTTT
TRBJ1-1 NA TRBV3-1 NA CASSQGQAPLSATEAFF TGTGCCAGCAGCCAAGGGCAGGCCCCATTGTCGGCCACTGAAGCTTTCTTT
TRBJ2-1 NA TRBV7-9 NA CASSSLQGREGTQFF TGTGCCAGCAGCTCCTTACAGGGGAGGGAAGGGACCCAGTTCTTC
TRBJ2-5 NA TRBV29-1 TRBD2 CSVEGWLAGSLPQYF TGCAGCGTTGAAGGTTGGCTAGCGGGATCGCTACCCCAGTACTTC
TRBJ2-7 few TRBV4-3 NA CASSQEEGPDEQYF TGCGCCAGCAGCCAAGAGGAAGGTCCTGACGAGCAGTACTTC
TRBJ2-2 NA TRBV9 NA CASSEMAGGELFF TGTGCCAGCAGCGAGATGGCTGGTGGGGAGCTGTTTTTT
TRBJ1-2 NA TRBV6-2/TRBV6-3 NA CASSFGQINYGYTF TGTGCCAGCAGTTTCGGACAGATTAACTATGGCTACACCTTC
TRBJ1-1 NA TRBV5-5 NA CASSLDQANTEAFF TGTGCCAGCAGCTTGGACCAGGCGAACACTGAAGCTTTCTTT
TRBJ2-7 few TRBV7-3 NA CASSFLSTGEQYF TGTGCCAGCAGCTTCCTATCAACGGGAGAGCAGTACTTC